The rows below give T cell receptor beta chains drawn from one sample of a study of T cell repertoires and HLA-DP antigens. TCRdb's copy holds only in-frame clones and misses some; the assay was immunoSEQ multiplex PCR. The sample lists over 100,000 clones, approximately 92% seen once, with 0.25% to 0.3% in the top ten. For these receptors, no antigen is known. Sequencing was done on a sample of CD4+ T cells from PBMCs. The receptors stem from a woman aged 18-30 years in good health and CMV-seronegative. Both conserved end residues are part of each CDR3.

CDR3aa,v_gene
CASSSGNEQFF,TRBV7-3
CASSVGADRETQYF,TRBV9
CASSVGLAGYNEQFF,TRBV9
CASSFSWARLHEQFF,TRBV7-9
CSVEGAGGPPQYF,TRBV29-1
CASSASTGVETQYF,TRBV7-9
CASSLSRGVSNQPQHF,TRBV5-8
CASSQGRAYSLNEQFF,TRBV4-1
CASSFKRGGQGELFF,TRBV7-2
CASSYRQGGNQPQHF,TRBV6-5
CASSVGREVTQYF,TRBV2
CASSLGGASTDTQYF,TRBV5-4
CASSSATGTLVGDTQYF,TRBV19
CASSQAGPHNEQFF,TRBV14
CASRGTGSTEAFF,TRBV28
CASSLGRVLHGYTF,TRBV5-8
CSVDRSGETQYF,TRBV29-1
CASSLAEWQETQYF,TRBV7-8
CASGTRDRGLLSYGYTF,TRBV27
CATSSSNEKLFF,TRBV15
CASSTMTGEKNGYTF,TRBV5-1
CASSESGDYGEQFF,TRBV6-1
CASSLEPSRGRADTQYF,TRBV5-1
CATRQRSPVFFLAGSSYNEQFF,TRBV27
CASSYLGQSNEKLFF,TRBV6-6
CASTGTGSYTIYF,TRBV25-1
CASSAPGPDTGELFF,TRBV4-1
CASSIRDFNYGYTF,TRBV19
CASSLLGMNTEAFF,TRBV7-2
CASSLVEEGSRSTGELFF,TRBV5-6
CASSTGGPTQETQYF,TRBV18
CASSPTHQNTEAFF,TRBV18
CASSVQGGQPQHF,TRBV2
CASSYNRGRSPLHF,TRBV6-6
CASSYWGGAGYEQYF,TRBV6-5
CASSQVRQGPGSGELFF,TRBV4-2
CASSPMTGTNEKLFF,TRBV28
CASSLSGLAVNEQFF,TRBV28
CASSFDSGYNEQFF,TRBV28